One sample yielded the 28 T cell receptor beta chains listed below, sequenced in a study of beta chain features in type 1 diabetes. As every portion of the isolated RNA was reverse transcribed, the sequencing read expressed TCRB transcripts. Data came from immunoSEQ multiplex PCR; TCRdb stores just in-frame clones and leaves some out. The data contain roughly 400,000 clones, about 14% of them singletons. Sequenced material: naive CD4+ T cells from blood. Every receptor here comes from a man aged 25-45 years in good health.

Notes on this clone: Other DNA sequences from this sample encode an identical CDR3 as well. J is TRBJ2-3 and V is TRBV9, with a tentative D call TRBD1 (6 bases). This CDR3 spans 14 amino acids. CDR1 SGDLS and CDR2 YYNGEE come from the germline V gene. With 2 bases removed from V and 0 bases from J, the gap between germline ends came to 7 bases. The CDR3 reads CASSVGQSTDTQYF. As DNA, the CDR3 is TGTGCCAGCAGCGTTGGACAGAGCACAGATACGCAGTATTTT.

This clone was observed a handful of times. DNA of the CDR3: TGTGCCAGCAGCCAGATATCTTTTGAGACCCAGTACTTC. This encodes CASSQISFETQYF. This chain links TRBV5-4 with TRBJ2-5; D ambiguous. The CDR3 is 13 amino acids. Germline assignment: CDR1 SGHNT and CDR2 YYREEE (reference sequence). V lost 4 bases and J lost 5, with 12 bases in between.

This chain links TRBV19 with TRBJ1-2; D unclear. V lost 6 bases and J 4 bases, leaving 9 bases between the germline ends. Germline values: CDR1 LNHDA, CDR2 SQIVND (reference sequence). The CDR3 has 12 residues. The CDR3 sequence is CASRSAAYGYTF. The DNA for the CDR3 is TGTGCCAGTAGATCGGCAGCCTATGGCTACACCTTC. Full variable domain (rest looked up from reference TRBV19 and TRBJ1-2): DGGITQSPKYLFRKEGQNVTLSCEQNLNHDAMYWYRQDPGQGLRLIYYSQIVNDFQKGDIAEGYSVSREKKESFPLTVTSAQKNPTAFYLCASRSAAYGYTFGSGTRLTVV.

The CDR3 is CASSPRRDRVSNEQFF. The CDR3 DNA follows: TGTGCCAGCAGCCCTCGCCGGGACAGGGTTTCAAATGAGCAGTTCTTC. The genes are TRBV9 and TRBJ2-1; 9 nucleotides align to TRBD1. Trimming at V came to 4 bases and at J to 7 bases, leaving 12 bases not matched to a gene. Germline CDR1 is SGDLS and CDR2 is YYNGEE. The CDR3 runs 16 residues. The full variable domain, completed using reference TRBV9 and TRBJ2-1, is DSGVTQTPKHLITATGQRVTLRCSPRSGDLSVYWYQQSLDQGLQFLIQYYNGEERAKGNILERFSAQQFPDLHSELNLSSLELGDSALYFCASSPRRDRVSNEQFFGPGTRLTVL.

The rearrangement links TRBV2 to TRBJ2-5; 7 nucleotides agree with TRBD2. The ends lost 3 bases at V and 3 bases at J; junction bases unmatched: 7. The CDR3 is 15 residues long. CDR1 and CDR2 (germline): SNHLY, FYNNEI. In DNA form, the CDR3 reads TGTGCCAGCAGTGACGAGCGGGGCCCGAAAGAGACCCAGTACTTC. Translated: CASSDERGPKETQYF.

This clone was detected only a few times. The chain has TRBV7-2 and TRBJ2-3; D possibly corresponds to TRBD1 (6 bases). Trimming removed 5 bases from V and 6 bases from J, with 12 bases in between. CDR1 is SGHTA and CDR2 is FQGNSA in the germline V gene. The CDR3 extends over 13 amino acids. Here the CDR3 DNA reads TGTGCCAGCAGCCCCGAAAGGGGGGATACGCAGTATTTT. Its protein product is CASSPERGDTQYF.

The chain links TRBV13 to TRBJ2-3, with TRBD2 matching 8 bases. CDR1 PRHDT and CDR2 FYEKMQ come from the germline V gene (reference sequence). The J segment lost 0 bases and the V segment lost 4 bases, leaving 3 bases of the junction unmatched. CDR3 length equals 15 residues. CDR3 sequence: CASSSGLGSTDTQYF. The CDR3 DNA follows: TGTGCCAGCAGCTCGGGACTAGGGAGCACAGATACGCAGTATTTT.

The CDR3 nucleotides are TGTGCCAGCAGTTACGGCGGGACTAGAGTCTACGAGCAGTACTTC. As protein: CASSYGGTRVYEQYF. The chain combines TRBV6-5 with TRBJ2-7, with TRBD2 matching 8 bases. Germline V gene sequence: CDR1 MNHEY, CDR2 SVGAGI. This CDR3 contains 15 residues. With V trimmed by 2 bases and J by 3 bases, 6 bases remained unmatched.

There are a few counts of this clone. The gene calls are TRBV27 and TRBJ2-3; D is uncertain. CDR3 length: 16 amino acids. From germline, CDR1 is MNHEY and CDR2 SMNVEV (reference sequence). The ends were cut back, 3 bases at V and 2 bases at J, with 15 bases in the middle. CDR3 bases: TGTGCCAGCAGTTTCGGACCGTTAGCACCCACAGATACGCAGTATTTT. This translates into CASSFGPLAPTDTQYF.

V gene TRBV6-1 combines with J gene TRBJ2-3; the D is unclear. This CDR3 has 13 residues. Between the trimmed V and J ends, which lost 1 base and 8 bases, there was a span of 10 bases. Germline V CDR1 and CDR2: MNHNS, SASEGT. Written as DNA, the CDR3 is TGTGCCAGCAGTGAAGATGGTAGGAGTACGCAGTATTTT. Its translation: CASSEDGRSTQYF.

This chain joins TRBV5-1 and TRBJ1-4; TRBD1 aligns across 7 bases. Germline V gives CDR1 SGHRS, CDR2 YFSETQ. Germline trimming cut 2 bases from V and 5 bases from J; bases unmatched to any gene: 6. CDR3 length equals 15 residues. CDR3 coding DNA: TGCGCCAGCAGCTTCTCCGGGACAGCAAATGAAAAACTGTTTTTT. Amino acids: CASSFSGTANEKLFF.

Only a few counts were recorded for this clone. The rearrangement links TRBV30 to TRBJ1-2; the D is unclear. The length of the CDR3 is 11 residues. Germline V lookup: CDR1 GTSNPN, CDR2 SVGIG (reference sequence). The V end lost 3 bases, the J end lost 5 bases, and 7 bases lay between the germline ends. CDR3 protein: CAWSPLYGYTF. In nucleotides, the CDR3 is TGTGCCTGGAGCCCCCTATATGGCTACACCTTC.

The chain employs TRBV5-4 and TRBJ1-1; D is ambiguous. The CDR3 loop spans 11 amino acids. V was shortened by 5 bases and J by 5 bases, with 7 bases between the two germline ends. Germline lookup yields CDR1 SGHNT and CDR2 YYREEE (reference sequence). The CDR3, as DNA: TGTGCCAGCAGACGGGATACTGAAGCTTTCTTT. Translated, it gives CASRRDTEAFF.

This clone was detected a few times. V is TRBV6-6 and J is TRBJ1-1; TRBD1 might be the D (6 bases). The germline CDR1 and CDR2 sequences are MNHNY and SVGAGI (reference sequence). V lost 0 bases and J 7 bases, leaving 9 bases between the germline ends. The CDR3 is 13 amino acids. The CDR3 nucleotides read TGTGCCAGCAGTTACTCGGGGGGCGTTGAAGCTTTCTTT. Translated: CASSYSGGVEAFF.

This clone was observed at least ten times. The rearrangement joins TRBV10-3 to TRBJ2-1; D ambiguous. Germline CDR1 and CDR2: ENHRY and SYGVKD. The CDR3 extends over 12 amino acids. V dropped 5 bases and J dropped 6 bases, with 8 bases sitting between them. The CDR3 sequence: CAISPDGNEQFF. Written as DNA, the CDR3 is TGTGCCATCAGTCCTGATGGCAATGAGCAGTTCTTC.

The chain joins TRBV7-6 to TRBJ2-5; 9 positions match TRBD2. CDR1 SGHVS and CDR2 FNYEAQ come from the germline V gene. The ends lost 0 bases at V and 4 bases at J; junction bases unmatched: 12. This CDR3 region has 18 residues. CDR3 in DNA: TGTGCCAGCAGCTTAGCGCTCAATTTCGGGACTAGCATAGAGACCCAGTACTTC. This codes for CASSLALNFGTSIETQYF.

A remark on this clone: Other DNA sequences in this specimen translate into the identical CDR3. This sequence joins TRBV7-2 and TRBJ2-3; 10 nucleotides line up with TRBD2. The ends lost 5 bases at V and 0 bases at J; junction bases unmatched: 2. Germline CDR1 reads SGHTA; CDR2 reads FQGNSA. This CDR3 spans 15 amino acids. The CDR3 loop reads CASSLTSGSTDTQYF. The CDR3, as DNA: TGTGCCAGCAGCCTGACTAGCGGGAGCACAGATACGCAGTATTTT.

The rearrangement joins TRBV5-4 to TRBJ1-1; D may be TRBD1 (6 bases). V was cut by 7 bases and J by 4 bases, with 17 bases left in between. CDR3 length equals 14 residues. Germline V CDR1 and CDR2: SGHNT, YYREEE (reference sequence). CDR3 bases: TGTGCCAGCGCACTGGCGGGGGCTGGCACTGAAGCTTTCTTT. This translates into CASALAGAGTEAFF.

The rearrangement uses TRBV23-1 and TRBJ1-2; D uncertain. TRBV23-1 is an ORF, and what it does is uncertain. This CDR3 is 14 amino acids long. Between the trimmed V and J ends, which lost 4 bases and 8 bases, there was a span of 17 bases. CDR3 residues: CASSPARLGKGYTF. Here the CDR3 DNA reads TGCGCCAGCAGTCCCGCCAGGCTAGGGAAGGGCTACACCTTC.

This clone was recorded a few times. The CDR3 is CSVREQETQYF. CDR3 sequence (DNA): TGCAGTGTGAGGGAGCAAGAGACCCAGTACTTC. The rearrangement links TRBV20-1 to TRBJ2-5; possible D gene TRBD2, 5 bases. Germline V CDR1 and CDR2: DFQATT, SNEGSKA (reference sequence). CDR3 size: 11 residues. V was clipped by 7 bases and J by 2 bases, with 8 bases between them.

The genes are TRBV2 and TRBJ1-5; no clear D gene. The CDR3 runs 12 residues. Germline lookup yields CDR1 SNHLY and CDR2 FYNNEI. V lost 6 bases and J lost 5, with 8 bases in between. In DNA, the CDR3 is TGTGCCAGCAGAAAAAGATATCAGCCCCAGCATTTT. This sequence encodes CASRKRYQPQHF.

The V and J genes are TRBV25-1 and TRBJ2-1; 10 positions match TRBD2. This CDR3 is built from 17 residues. V lost 2 bases, J lost 0 bases, and 4 bases stayed unmatched. Germline V gives CDR1 MGHDK, CDR2 SYGVNS. The CDR3 DNA reads TGTGCCAGCAGTGAAGGTAGCGGGAGGCCCTCCTACAATGAGCAGTTCTTC. Its protein is CASSEGSGRPSYNEQFF.

V is TRBV10-3 and J is TRBJ2-1; the D is unclear. This CDR3 is built from 14 residues. In germline, CDR1 is ENHRY, CDR2 SYGVKD. Trimming shortened V by 10 bases and J by 5 bases, and 18 bases separated the two germline ends. CDR3 in amino acids: CATNMVGPNNEQFF. CDR3 in DNA: TGTGCCACCAATATGGTAGGGCCTAACAATGAGCAGTTCTTC.

The count of this clone is one. The chain recombines TRBV30 with TRBJ2-3; tentative D call: TRBD1 (5 bases). V lost 2 bases to trimming and J lost 2 bases, with 14 bases between them. The CDR3 is made up of 15 amino acids. Germline values: CDR1 GTSNPN, CDR2 SVGIG (reference sequence). This CDR3 is CAWSKGRTNTDTQYF. In DNA, the CDR3 is TGTGCCTGGAGTAAGGGGCGGACGAACACAGATACGCAGTATTTT.

This clone was counted a few times. This chain connects TRBV18 to TRBJ1-3; D gene ambiguous. The ends were cut back, 3 bases at V and 7 bases at J, with 13 bases in the middle. There are 14 residues in the CDR3. Germline assignment: CDR1 KGHSH and CDR2 LQKENI. The CDR3 loop is CASSPKYPSNTIYF. CDR3 sequence (DNA): TGTGCCAGCTCACCCAAATACCCGAGTAACACCATATATTTT.

The chain is built from TRBV30 and TRBJ2-1, with 7 bases lining up with TRBD2. The CDR3 has 11 amino acids. Germline CDR1 GTSNPN, CDR2 SVGIG (reference sequence). Unmatched junction bases numbered 9, after V lost 6 bases and J lost 13 bases. The CDR3 nucleotides are TGTGCCTGCCTCACGGGGGGAGTTCAGTTCTTC. Translating it yields CACLTGGVQFF.

There are a few counts of this clone. The V and J genes are TRBV2 and TRBJ1-5, with 8 bases lining up with TRBD1. The CDR3 extends over 16 amino acids. CDR1 SNHLY and CDR2 FYNNEI come from the germline V gene. V lost 4 bases, J lost 3 bases, and 8 bases stayed unmatched. The CDR3 spells CASSVSGTGINQPQHF. For the CDR3, the DNA is TGTGCCAGCAGTGTTTCCGGGACAGGAATCAATCAGCCCCAGCATTTT.

The chain employs TRBV7-9 and TRBJ1-5; D is unresolved. Per the germline V gene, CDR1 is SEHNR and CDR2 is FQNEAQ (reference sequence). The CDR3 consists of 13 residues. V lost 4 bases and J 1 base, leaving 5 bases between the germline ends. CDR3 protein: CASSSTSNQPQHF. The CDR3 coding sequence is TGTGCCAGCAGCTCCACAAGCAATCAGCCCCAGCATTTT. Full variable domain (missing parts from reference TRBV7-9 and TRBJ1-5): DTGVSQNPRHKITKRGQNVTFRCDPISEHNRLYWYRQTLGQGPEFLTYFQNEAQLEKSRLLSDRFSAERPKGSFSTLEIQRTEQGDSAMYLCASSSTSNQPQHFGDGTRLSIL.